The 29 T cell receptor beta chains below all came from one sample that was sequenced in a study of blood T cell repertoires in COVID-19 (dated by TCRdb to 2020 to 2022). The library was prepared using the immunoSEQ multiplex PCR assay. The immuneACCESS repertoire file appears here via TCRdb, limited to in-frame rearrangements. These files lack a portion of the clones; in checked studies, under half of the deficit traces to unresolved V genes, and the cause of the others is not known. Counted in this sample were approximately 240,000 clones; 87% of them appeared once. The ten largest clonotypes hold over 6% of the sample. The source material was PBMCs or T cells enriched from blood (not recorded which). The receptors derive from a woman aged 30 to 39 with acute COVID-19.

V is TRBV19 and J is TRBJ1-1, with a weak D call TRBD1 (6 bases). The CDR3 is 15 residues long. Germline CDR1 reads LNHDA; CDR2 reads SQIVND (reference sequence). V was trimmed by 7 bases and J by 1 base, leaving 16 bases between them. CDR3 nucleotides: TGTGCCAGTACCTTAAATTCGGGACAGAACACTGAAGCTTTCTTT. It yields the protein CASTLNSGQNTEAFF.

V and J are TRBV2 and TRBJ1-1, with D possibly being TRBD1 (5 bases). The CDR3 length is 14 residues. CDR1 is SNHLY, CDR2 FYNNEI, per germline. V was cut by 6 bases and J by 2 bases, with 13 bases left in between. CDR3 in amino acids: CASSNDRINTEAFF. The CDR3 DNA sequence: TGTGCCAGCAGCAATGACAGAATAAACACTGAAGCTTTCTTT.

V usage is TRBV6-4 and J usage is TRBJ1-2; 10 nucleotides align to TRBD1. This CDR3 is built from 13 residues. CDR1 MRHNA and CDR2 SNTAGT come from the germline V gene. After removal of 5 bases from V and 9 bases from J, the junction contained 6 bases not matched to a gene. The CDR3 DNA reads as TGTGCCAGCAGTCCCGGGACAGGGGATCGCTACACCTTC. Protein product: CASSPGTGDRYTF.

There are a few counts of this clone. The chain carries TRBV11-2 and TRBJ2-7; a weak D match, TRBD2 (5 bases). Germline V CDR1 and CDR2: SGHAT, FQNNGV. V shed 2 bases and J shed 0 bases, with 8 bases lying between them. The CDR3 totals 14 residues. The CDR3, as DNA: TGTGCCAGCAGCTTATTCGGGGACTCCTACGAGCAGTACTTC. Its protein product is CASSLFGDSYEQYF.

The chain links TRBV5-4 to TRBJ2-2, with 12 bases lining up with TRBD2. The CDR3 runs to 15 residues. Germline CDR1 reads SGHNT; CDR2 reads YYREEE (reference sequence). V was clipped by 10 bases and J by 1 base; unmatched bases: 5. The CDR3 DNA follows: TGTGCCGGAAGGACTAGCGGGAAGAACACCGGGGAGCTGTTTTTT. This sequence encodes CAGRTSGKNTGELFF.

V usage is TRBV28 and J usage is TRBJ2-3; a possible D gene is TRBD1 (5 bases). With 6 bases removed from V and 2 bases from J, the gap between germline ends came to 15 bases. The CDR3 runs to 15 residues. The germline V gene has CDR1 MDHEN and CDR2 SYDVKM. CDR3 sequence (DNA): TGTGCCAGCAGACCTAGGGGAAGGTTCACAGATACGCAGTATTTT. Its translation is CASRPRGRFTDTQYF.

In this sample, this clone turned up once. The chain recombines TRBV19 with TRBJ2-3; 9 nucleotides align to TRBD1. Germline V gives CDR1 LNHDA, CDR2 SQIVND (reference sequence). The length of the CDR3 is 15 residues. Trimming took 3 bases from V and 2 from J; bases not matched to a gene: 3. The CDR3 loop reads CASSIGTGHTDTQYF. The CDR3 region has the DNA TGTGCCAGTAGTATCGGGACAGGGCACACAGATACGCAGTATTTT.

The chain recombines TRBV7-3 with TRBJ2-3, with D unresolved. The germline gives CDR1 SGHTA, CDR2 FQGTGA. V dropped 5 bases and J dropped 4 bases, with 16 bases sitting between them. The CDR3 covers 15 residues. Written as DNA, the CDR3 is TGTGCCAGCAGCCTGATCTCCCGGGTGGCAGATACGCAGTATTTT. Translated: CASSLISRVADTQYF.

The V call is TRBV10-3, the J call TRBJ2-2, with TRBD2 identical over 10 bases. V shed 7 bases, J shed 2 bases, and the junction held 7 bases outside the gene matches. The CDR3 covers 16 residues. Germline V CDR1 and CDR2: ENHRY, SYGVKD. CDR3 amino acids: CAINNGLAVNTGELFF. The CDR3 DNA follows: TGTGCCATCAACAACGGACTAGCGGTTAACACCGGGGAGCTGTTTTTT.

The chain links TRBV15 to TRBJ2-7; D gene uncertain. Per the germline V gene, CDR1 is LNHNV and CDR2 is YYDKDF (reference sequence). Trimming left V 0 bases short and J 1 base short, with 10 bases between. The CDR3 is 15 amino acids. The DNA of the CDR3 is TGTGCCACCAGCAGAGATTTCTCGGGTTCCTACGAGCAGTACTTC. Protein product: CATSRDFSGSYEQYF.

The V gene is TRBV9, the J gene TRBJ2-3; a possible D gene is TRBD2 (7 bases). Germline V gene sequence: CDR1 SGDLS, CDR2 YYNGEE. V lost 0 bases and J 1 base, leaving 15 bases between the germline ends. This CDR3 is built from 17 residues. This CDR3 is CASSVERWGGRTDTQYF. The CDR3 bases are TGTGCCAGCAGCGTAGAAAGGTGGGGGGGCCGCACAGATACGCAGTATTTT.

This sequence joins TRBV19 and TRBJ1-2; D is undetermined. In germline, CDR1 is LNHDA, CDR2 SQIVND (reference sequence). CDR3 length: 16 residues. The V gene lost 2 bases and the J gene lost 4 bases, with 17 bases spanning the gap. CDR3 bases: TGTGCCAGTAGTATATCGGTCGGGGTGAGGATCTATGGCTACACCTTC. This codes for CASSISVGVRIYGYTF.

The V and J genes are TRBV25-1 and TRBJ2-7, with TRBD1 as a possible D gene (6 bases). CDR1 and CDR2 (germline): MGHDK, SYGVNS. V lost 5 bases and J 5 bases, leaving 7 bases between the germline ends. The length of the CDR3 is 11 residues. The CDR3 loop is CASSQGHEQYF. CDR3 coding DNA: TGTGCCAGCAGTCAGGGGCACGAGCAGTACTTC.

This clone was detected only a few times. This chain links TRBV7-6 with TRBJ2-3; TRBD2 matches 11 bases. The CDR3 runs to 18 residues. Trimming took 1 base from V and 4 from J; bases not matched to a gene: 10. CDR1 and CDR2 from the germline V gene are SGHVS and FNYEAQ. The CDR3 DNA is TGTGCCAGCAGCTTAGGTAGCGGGAGGGCCTCGGGTGCAGATACGCAGTATTTT. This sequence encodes CASSLGSGRASGADTQYF.

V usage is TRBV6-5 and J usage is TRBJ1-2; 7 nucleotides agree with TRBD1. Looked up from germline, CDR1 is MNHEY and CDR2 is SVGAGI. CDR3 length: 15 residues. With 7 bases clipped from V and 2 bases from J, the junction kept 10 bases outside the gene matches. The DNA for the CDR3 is TGTGCCAGCAAACAAATGGGACAGATAAACTATGGCTACACCTTC. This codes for CASKQMGQINYGYTF.

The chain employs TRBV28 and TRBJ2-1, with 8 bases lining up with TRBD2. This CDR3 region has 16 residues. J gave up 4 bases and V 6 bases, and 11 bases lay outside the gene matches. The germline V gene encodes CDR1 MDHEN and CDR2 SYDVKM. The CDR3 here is CASSVSGVTPYNEQFF. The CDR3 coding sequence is TGTGCCAGCAGCGTTAGCGGGGTTACCCCGTACAATGAGCAGTTCTTC.

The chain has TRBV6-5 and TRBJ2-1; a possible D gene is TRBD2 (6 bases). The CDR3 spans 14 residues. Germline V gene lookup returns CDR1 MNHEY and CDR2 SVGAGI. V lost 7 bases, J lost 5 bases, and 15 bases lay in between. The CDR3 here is CASKPALANNEQFF. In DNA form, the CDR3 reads TGTGCCAGCAAGCCGGCACTAGCAAACAATGAGCAGTTCTTC.

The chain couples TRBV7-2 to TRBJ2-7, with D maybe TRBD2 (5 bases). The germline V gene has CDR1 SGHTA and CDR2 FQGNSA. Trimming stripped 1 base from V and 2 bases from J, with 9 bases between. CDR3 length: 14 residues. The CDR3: CASSLVAYTYEQYF. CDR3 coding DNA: TGTGCCAGCAGCTTAGTAGCGTACACCTACGAGCAGTACTTC.

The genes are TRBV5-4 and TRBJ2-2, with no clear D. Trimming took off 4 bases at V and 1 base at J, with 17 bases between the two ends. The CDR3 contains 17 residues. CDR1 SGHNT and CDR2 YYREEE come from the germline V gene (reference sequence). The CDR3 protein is CASSVNLRSLNTGELFF. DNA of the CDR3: TGTGCCAGCAGCGTTAATCTCAGGTCGCTGAACACCGGGGAGCTGTTTTTT. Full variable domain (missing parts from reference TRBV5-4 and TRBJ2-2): ETGVTQSPTHLIKTRGQQVTLRCSSQSGHNTVSWYQQALGQGPQFIFQYYREEENGRGNFPPRFSGLQFPNYSSELNVNALELDDSALYLCASSVNLRSLNTGELFFGEGSRLTVL.

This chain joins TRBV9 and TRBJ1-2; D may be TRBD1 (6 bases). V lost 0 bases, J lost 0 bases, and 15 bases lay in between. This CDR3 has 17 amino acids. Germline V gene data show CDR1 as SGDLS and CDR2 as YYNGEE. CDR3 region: CASSVEWRTVPNYGYTF. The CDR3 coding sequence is TGTGCCAGCAGCGTAGAGTGGCGGACAGTCCCTAACTATGGCTACACCTTC.

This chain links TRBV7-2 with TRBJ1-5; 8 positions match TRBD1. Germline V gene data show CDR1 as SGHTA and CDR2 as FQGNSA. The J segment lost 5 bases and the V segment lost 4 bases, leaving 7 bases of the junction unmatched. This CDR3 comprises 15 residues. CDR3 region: CASSSSGQAYQPQHF. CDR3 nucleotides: TGTGCCAGCAGCTCCTCGGGACAGGCTTATCAGCCCCAGCATTTT.

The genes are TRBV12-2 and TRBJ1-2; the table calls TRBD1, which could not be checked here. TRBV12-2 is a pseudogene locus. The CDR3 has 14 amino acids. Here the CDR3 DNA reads TGTGCAAGTCGCTTATGCCAGGGGGCGGGAGGCTACACCTTC. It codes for CASRLCQGAGGYTF.

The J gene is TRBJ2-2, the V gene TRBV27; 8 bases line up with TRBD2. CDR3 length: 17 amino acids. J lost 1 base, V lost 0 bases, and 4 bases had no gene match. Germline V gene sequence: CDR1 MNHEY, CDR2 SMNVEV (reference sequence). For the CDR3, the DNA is TGTGCCAGCAGTTTATCTAATAGCGGGGTGAACACCGGGGAGCTGTTTTTT. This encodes CASSLSNSGVNTGELFF.

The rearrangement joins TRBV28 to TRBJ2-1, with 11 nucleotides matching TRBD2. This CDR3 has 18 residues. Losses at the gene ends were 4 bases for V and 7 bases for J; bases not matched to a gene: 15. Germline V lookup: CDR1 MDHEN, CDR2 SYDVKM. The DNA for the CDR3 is TGTGCCAGCAGTTCTGGCGGACTAGCGGGTAGTTTCTATAATGAGCAGTTCTTC. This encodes CASSSGGLAGSFYNEQFF.

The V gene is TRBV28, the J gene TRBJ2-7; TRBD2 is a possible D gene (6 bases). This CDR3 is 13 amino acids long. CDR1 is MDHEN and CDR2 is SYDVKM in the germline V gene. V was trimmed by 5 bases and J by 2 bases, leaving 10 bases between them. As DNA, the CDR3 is TGTGCCAGCAGTGAGGGACTTGCCTACGAGCAGTACTTC. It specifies CASSEGLAYEQYF.

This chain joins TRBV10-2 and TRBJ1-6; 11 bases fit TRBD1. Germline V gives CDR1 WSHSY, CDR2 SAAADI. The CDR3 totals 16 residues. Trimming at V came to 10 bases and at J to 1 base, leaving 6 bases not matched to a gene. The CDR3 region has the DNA TGCGCCAACGGGACAGGGGGTTGGTCCTATAATTCACCCCTCCACTTT. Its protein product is CANGTGGWSYNSPLHF.

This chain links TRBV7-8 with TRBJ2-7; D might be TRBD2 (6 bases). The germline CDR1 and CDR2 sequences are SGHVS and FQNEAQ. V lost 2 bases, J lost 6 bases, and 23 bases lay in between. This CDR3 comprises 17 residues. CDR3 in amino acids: CASSLRVGPVGGAEQYF. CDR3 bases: TGTGCCAGCAGCTTAAGGGTCGGCCCAGTGGGGGGAGCCGAGCAGTACTTC.

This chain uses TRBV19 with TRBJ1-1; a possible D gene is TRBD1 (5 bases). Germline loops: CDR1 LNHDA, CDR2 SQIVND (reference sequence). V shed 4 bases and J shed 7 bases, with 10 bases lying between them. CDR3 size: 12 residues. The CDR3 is CASSTRQREAFF. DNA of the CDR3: TGTGCCAGTAGTACTCGACAGCGTGAAGCTTTCTTT. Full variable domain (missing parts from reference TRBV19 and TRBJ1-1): DGGITQSPKYLFRKEGQNVTLSCEQNLNHDAMYWYRQDPGQGLRLIYYSQIVNDFQKGDIAEGYSVSREKKESFPLTVTSAQKNPTAFYLCASSTRQREAFFGQGTRLTVV.

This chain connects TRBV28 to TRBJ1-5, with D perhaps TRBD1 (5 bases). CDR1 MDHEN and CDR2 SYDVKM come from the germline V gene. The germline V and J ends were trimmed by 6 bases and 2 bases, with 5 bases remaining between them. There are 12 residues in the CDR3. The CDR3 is CASRGGNQPQHF. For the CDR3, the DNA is TGTGCCAGCAGAGGGGGCAATCAGCCCCAGCATTTT.